Given below is one TCR beta chain in context. The antigen is undetermined. The data originate from a study of T cell responses to AZD1222 COVID-19 vaccine. Study as a whole: Pooled in the analysis were second doses at about 4 or about 12 weeks.

Germline V gene lookup returns CDR1 SGHTA and CDR2 FQGTGA. Trimming cost V 5 bases and J 8 bases, with 15 bases left between them. The CDR3 is made up of 13 amino acids. Broader study findings: At baseline, seropositivity was found in only a handful of AZD1222 recipients. Possibly, clonal diversity was underestimated; donors were largely white British and included more females.

TCRdb's copy holds only in-frame clones and misses some; the assay was immunoSEQ multiplex PCR. The profile shows 120,000 or so clones, about 87% of them singletons. This chain connects TRBV7-3 to TRBJ1-2, with a tentative D call TRBD1 (6 bases). The sequence was obtained from an adult in good health. Specimen: peripheral blood, collected on day 0 of AZD1222 vaccination. CDR3 in DNA: TGTGCCAGCAGCGCCGACAGGTTCGAAGGCTACACCTTC. As protein: CASSADRFEGYTF.